Below are 18 T cell receptor beta chains sequenced from a single sample in a study of radiation and T cells in renal cell carcinoma. Some clones are missing from TCRdb's copy, which holds only in-frame ones; the method was immunoSEQ multiplex PCR. The repertoire consists of around 74,000 clones, with around four fifths occurring once and the leading ten covering under 2.5%. Time point denoted: blood 4 weeks post-SBRT, at nephrectomy. Specified treatment: 15 Gy SBRT to primary tumor, nephrectomy 4 weeks later. The sequencing here drew on blood, taken from a patient whose treatment included radiotherapy and nephrectomy. The receptors stem from a woman aged 60-70 years with renal cell carcinoma.

This rearrangement joins TRBV5-1 to TRBJ2-5, with 9 positions matching TRBD1. CDR1 and CDR2 (germline): SGHRS, YFSETQ. The CDR3 length is 14 residues. V dropped 4 bases and J dropped 4; count of bases not matched to a gene: 5. CDR3 amino acids: CASSPGQGGETQYF. In nucleotides, the CDR3 is TGCGCCAGCAGCCCGGGACAGGGAGGAGAGACCCAGTACTTC.

The chain combines TRBV27 with TRBJ2-3; D is perhaps TRBD1 (5 bases). CDR3 length equals 17 residues. Trimming removed 8 bases from V and 2 bases from J, with 23 bases in between. CDR1 and CDR2 from the germline V gene are MNHEY and SMNVEV (reference sequence). Written as DNA, the CDR3 is TGTGCCAGCTATCCCTTAGGGGCATACCCCGCCACAGATACGCAGTATTTT. It is translated as CASYPLGAYPATDTQYF.

V is TRBV5-6 and J is TRBJ2-1; D remains ambiguous. The germline gives CDR1 SGHDT, CDR2 YYEEEE. V was pared by 4 bases and J by 5 bases, with 13 bases between. The CDR3 is 14 residues long. The CDR3 DNA follows: TGTGCCAGCAGCCCCCAAGGAATTCACAATGAGCAGTTCTTC. Translated: CASSPQGIHNEQFF.

This rearrangement joins TRBV4-1 to TRBJ1-4; D gene unclear. Deletions cut 4 bases from V and 5 bases from J, with 14 bases between. Germline V gene lookup returns CDR1 MGHRA and CDR2 YSYEKL. CDR3 length: 15 amino acids. The CDR3 sequence is CASSRTTGSNEKLFF. Written as DNA, the CDR3 is TGCGCCAGCAGCCGGACGACTGGGTCGAATGAAAAACTGTTTTTT.

The rearrangement links TRBV14 to TRBJ2-7, with 7 bases identical to TRBD2. The germline gives CDR1 SGHDN, CDR2 FVKESK. Trimming removed 3 bases from V and 2 bases from J; junction bases left unmatched: 19. This CDR3 spans 19 amino acids. The chain's CDR3 is CASSQSSGPSKRLTYEQYF. CDR3 nucleotide sequence: TGTGCCAGCAGCCAGAGTAGCGGGCCCAGCAAGCGGCTCACCTACGAGCAGTACTTC.

This chain links TRBV9 with TRBJ2-6, with a possible D match to TRBD2 (6 bases). The germline V gene encodes CDR1 SGDLS and CDR2 YYNGEE. V dropped 2 bases and J dropped 0 bases, with 12 bases sitting between them. The CDR3 runs 17 residues. The DNA of the CDR3 is TGTGCCAGCAGCGTGGAGGGGACCGACTCTGGGGCCAACGTCCTGACTTTC. Its translation is CASSVEGTDSGANVLTF.

In DNA, the CDR3 is TGTGCCAGCAGCTTAGGGGGCCTCTACGAGCAGTACTTC. This codes for CASSLGGLYEQYF. V and J are TRBV11-2 and TRBJ2-7, with D maybe TRBD1 (5 bases). Germline CDR1 SGHAT, CDR2 FQNNGV. The CDR3 is made up of 13 amino acids. V gave up 1 base and J gave up 3 bases, with 7 bases separating them.

This chain uses TRBV27 with TRBJ1-1, with 8 positions matching TRBD1. After removal of 6 bases from V and 4 bases from J, the junction contained 1 base not matched to a gene. This CDR3 is built from 12 residues. Germline V gene sequence: CDR1 MNHEY, CDR2 SMNVEV (reference sequence). The CDR3 DNA reads as TGTGCCAGCAGAGACAGGGGCACTGAAGCTTTCTTT. It is translated as CASRDRGTEAFF.

This chain links TRBV28 with TRBJ1-3; D is unresolved. The CDR3 runs to 13 residues. Deletions cut 3 bases from V and 5 bases from J, with 8 bases between. Germline lookup yields CDR1 MDHEN and CDR2 SYDVKM. The DNA for the CDR3 is TGTGCCAGCAGTTTTGGGAGCCGAAACACCATATATTTT. It specifies CASSFGSRNTIYF.

This clone has just a few counts. The rearrangement uses TRBV19 and TRBJ1-5; 7 nucleotides align to TRBD1. Germline CDR1 LNHDA, CDR2 SQIVND (reference sequence). V dropped 4 bases and J dropped 4; count of bases not matched to a gene: 13. The CDR3 is 17 amino acids. The CDR3 loop reads CASSTYRGIAINQPQHF. The CDR3 DNA follows: TGTGCCAGTAGTACCTACAGGGGAATAGCTATTAATCAGCCCCAGCATTTT.

The chain employs TRBV5-1 and TRBJ2-7, with 7 nucleotides matching TRBD2. The CDR3 sequence is 15 residues long. Germline assignment: CDR1 SGHRS and CDR2 YFSETQ. J was trimmed by 5 bases and V by 3 bases; bases with no gene match: 11. The CDR3 reads CASSSGGGRTHEQYF. The CDR3 nucleotides read TGCGCCAGCAGCTCCGGTGGCGGGAGAACCCACGAGCAGTACTTC. The entire variable domain, with the rest obtained from reference TRBV5-1 and TRBJ2-7, is as follows: KAGVTQTPRYLIKTRGQQVTLSCSPISGHRSVSWYQQTPGQGLQFLFEYFSETQRNKGNFPGRFSGRQFSNSRSEMNVSTLELGDSALYLCASSSGGGRTHEQYFGPGTRLTVT.

This chain uses TRBV9 with TRBJ2-7, with 9 bases lining up with TRBD1. This CDR3 spans 15 amino acids. Unmatched junction bases numbered 4, after V lost 3 bases and J lost 0 bases. Germline V gene sequence: CDR1 SGDLS, CDR2 YYNGEE. The CDR3 region has the DNA TGTGCCAGCAGCGCCACAGGGGGCCCCTCCTACGAGCAGTACTTC. Amino acid sequence: CASSATGGPSYEQYF.

The chain uses TRBV9 and TRBJ1-2; D unclear. The CDR3 sequence is 12 residues long. Germline V gene data show CDR1 as SGDLS and CDR2 as YYNGEE. V dropped 5 bases and J dropped 8 bases, with 13 bases sitting between them. The CDR3: CASSHLTGGYTF. The CDR3 DNA reads TGTGCCAGCAGTCATTTAACGGGAGGCTACACCTTC.

The chain is built from TRBV18 and TRBJ2-2, with a weak D call TRBD1 (5 bases). V lost 3 bases and J lost 4, with 15 bases in between. The CDR3 length is 16 residues. CDR1 is KGHSH, CDR2 LQKENI, per germline. The chain's CDR3 is CASSPDKGRFTGELFF. The CDR3 DNA reads as TGTGCCAGCTCACCCGACAAGGGGCGATTCACCGGGGAGCTGTTTTTT.

This chain uses TRBV7-6 with TRBJ2-2; perhaps D is TRBD1 or TRBD2 (5 bases each). The CDR3 contains 13 residues. In germline, CDR1 is SGHVS, CDR2 FNYEAQ. V was clipped by 3 bases and J by 5 bases, with 7 bases between them. CDR3 region: CASSFEGTGELFF. As DNA, the CDR3 is TGTGCCAGCAGCTTTGAGGGGACCGGGGAGCTGTTTTTT. The full variable domain, with the rest looked up from reference TRBV7-6 and TRBJ2-2, is GAGVSQSPRYKVTKRGQDVALRCDPISGHVSLYWYRQALGQGPEFLTYFNYEAQQDKSGLPNDRFSAERPEGSISTLTIQRTEQRDSAMYRCASSFEGTGELFFGEGSRLTVL.

The CDR3 bases are TGTGCCAGCAGTGAACCAGGGGACTACTATGGCTACACCTTC. Protein: CASSEPGDYYGYTF. The V and J genes are TRBV25-1 and TRBJ1-2; perhaps TRBD1 as D (6 bases). Germline V gene sequence: CDR1 MGHDK, CDR2 SYGVNS. V was cut by 2 bases and J by 3 bases, with 10 bases left in between. CDR3 size: 14 residues.

The chain has TRBV7-9 and TRBJ2-1; D remains ambiguous. V lost 1 base to trimming and J lost 2 bases, with 6 bases between them. The CDR3 is made up of 14 amino acids. Looked up from germline, CDR1 is SEHNR and CDR2 is FQNEAQ (reference sequence). The CDR3 is CASSLGGPYNEQFF. CDR3 sequence (DNA): TGTGCCAGCAGCTTAGGAGGTCCCTACAATGAGCAGTTCTTC.

This sequence joins TRBV28 and TRBJ2-5, with TRBD1 matching over 7 bases. V lost 5 bases to trimming and J lost 4 bases; unmatched junction nucleotides: 7. Germline values: CDR1 MDHEN, CDR2 SYDVKM. This CDR3 comprises 14 residues. The CDR3 here is CASSTGQVGETQYF. The CDR3 coding sequence is TGTGCCAGCAGTACCGGACAGGTGGGAGAGACCCAGTACTTC.